This TCR beta chain was found in a study of blood T cell repertoires in COVID-19. Study background: The analysed material was cDNA or gDNA that came from T cells, B-cell-depleted T cells, or PBMCs.

Only in-frame clones appear in the TCRdb table, and some are missing; sequencing was by immunoSEQ multiplex PCR. The repertoire holds 200,000 to 250,000 clones, with just under 90% as singletons. Germline V gene sequence: CDR1 LNHDA, CDR2 SQIVND (reference sequence). The trim removed 2 bases at V and 0 bases at J, leaving 3 bases unmatched. The CDR3 runs to 16 residues. In Seattle, patients joined the study during active infection and were tracked longitudinally. This TCR came from a man aged 25 to 45 with COVID-19, enrolled during active disease. The sequenced sample consisted of peripheral blood. The gene calls are TRBV19 and TRBJ1-5, with TRBD1 identical over 8 bases. The CDR3 DNA reads as TGTGCCAGTAGTATATCAGGGGGCCATAGCAATCAGCCCCAGCATTTT. Residues: CASSISGGHSNQPQHF.